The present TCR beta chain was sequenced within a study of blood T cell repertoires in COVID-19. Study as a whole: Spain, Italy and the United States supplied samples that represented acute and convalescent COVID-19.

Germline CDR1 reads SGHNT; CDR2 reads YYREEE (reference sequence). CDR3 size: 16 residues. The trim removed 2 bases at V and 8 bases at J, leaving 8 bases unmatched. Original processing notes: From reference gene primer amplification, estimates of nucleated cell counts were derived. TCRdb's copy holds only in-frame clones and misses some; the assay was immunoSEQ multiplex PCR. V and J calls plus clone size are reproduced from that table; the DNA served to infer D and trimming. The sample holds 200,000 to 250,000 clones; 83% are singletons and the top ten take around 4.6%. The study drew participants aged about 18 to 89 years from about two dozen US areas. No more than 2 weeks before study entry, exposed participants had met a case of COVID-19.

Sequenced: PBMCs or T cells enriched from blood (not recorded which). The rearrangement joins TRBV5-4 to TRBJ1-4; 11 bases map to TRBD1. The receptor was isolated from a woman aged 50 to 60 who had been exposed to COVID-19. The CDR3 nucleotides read TGTGCCAGCAGCTTTGTATCGGACAGGGGGCGAGAAAAACTGTTTTTT. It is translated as CASSFVSDRGREKLFF.